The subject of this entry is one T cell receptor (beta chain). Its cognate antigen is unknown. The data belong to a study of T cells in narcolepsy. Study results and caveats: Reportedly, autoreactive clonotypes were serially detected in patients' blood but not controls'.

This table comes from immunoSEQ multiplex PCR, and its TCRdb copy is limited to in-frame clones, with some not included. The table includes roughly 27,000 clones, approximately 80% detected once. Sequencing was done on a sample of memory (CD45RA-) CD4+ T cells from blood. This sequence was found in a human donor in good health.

The DNA for the CDR3 is TGTGCCAGCAGCTTACCCCGACAACCCTCGACTGAAGCTTTCTTT. Its protein product is CASSLPRQPSTEAFF. The chain combines TRBV11-2 with TRBJ1-1; no clear D. In germline, CDR1 is SGHAT, CDR2 FQNNGV. CDR3 length: 15 residues. V gave up 2 bases and J gave up 5 bases, with 15 bases separating them.